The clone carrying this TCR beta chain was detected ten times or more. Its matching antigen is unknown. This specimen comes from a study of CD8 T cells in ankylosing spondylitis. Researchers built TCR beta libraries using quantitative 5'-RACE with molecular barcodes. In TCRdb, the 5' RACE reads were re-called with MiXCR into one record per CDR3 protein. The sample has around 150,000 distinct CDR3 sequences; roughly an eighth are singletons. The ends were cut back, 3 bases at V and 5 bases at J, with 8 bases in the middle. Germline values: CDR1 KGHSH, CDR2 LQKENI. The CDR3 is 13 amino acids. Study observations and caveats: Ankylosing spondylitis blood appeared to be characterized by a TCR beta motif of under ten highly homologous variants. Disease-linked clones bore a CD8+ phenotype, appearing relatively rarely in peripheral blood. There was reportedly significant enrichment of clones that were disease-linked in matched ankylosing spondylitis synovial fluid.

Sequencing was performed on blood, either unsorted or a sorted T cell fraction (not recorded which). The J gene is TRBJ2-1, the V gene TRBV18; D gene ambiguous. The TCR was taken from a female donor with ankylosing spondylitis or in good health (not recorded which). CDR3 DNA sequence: TGTGCCAGCTCACCGTGGACCGACAATGAGCAGTTCTTC. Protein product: CASSPWTDNEQFF.